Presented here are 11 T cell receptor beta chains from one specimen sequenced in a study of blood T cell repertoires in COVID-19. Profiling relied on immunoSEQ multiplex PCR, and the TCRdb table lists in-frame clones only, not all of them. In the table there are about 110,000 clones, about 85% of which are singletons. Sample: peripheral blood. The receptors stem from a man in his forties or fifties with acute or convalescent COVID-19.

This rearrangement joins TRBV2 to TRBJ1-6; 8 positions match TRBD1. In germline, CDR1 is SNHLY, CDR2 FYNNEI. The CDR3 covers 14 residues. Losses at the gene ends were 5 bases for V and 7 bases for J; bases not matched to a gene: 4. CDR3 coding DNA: TGTGCCAGCAGTTTTACAGGGGGAAATTCACCCCTCCACTTT. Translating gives CASSFTGGNSPLHF. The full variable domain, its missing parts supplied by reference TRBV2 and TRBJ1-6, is EPEVTQTPSHQVTQMGQEVILRCVPISNHLYFYWYRQILGQKVEFLVSFYNNEISEKSEIFDDQFSVERPDGSNFTLKIRSTKLEDSAMYFCASSFTGGNSPLHFGNGTRLTVT.

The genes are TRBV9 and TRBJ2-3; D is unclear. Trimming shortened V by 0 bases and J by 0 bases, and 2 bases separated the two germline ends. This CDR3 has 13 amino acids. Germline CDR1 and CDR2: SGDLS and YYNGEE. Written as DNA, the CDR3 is TGTGCCAGCAGCGTAGTAAGCACAGATACGCAGTATTTT. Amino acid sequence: CASSVVSTDTQYF.

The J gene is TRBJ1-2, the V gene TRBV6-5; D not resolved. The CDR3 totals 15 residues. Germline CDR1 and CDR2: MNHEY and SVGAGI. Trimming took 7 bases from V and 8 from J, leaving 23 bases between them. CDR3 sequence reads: CASKIVGLLPWGYTF. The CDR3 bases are TGTGCCAGCAAGATCGTTGGACTTCTCCCTTGGGGCTACACCTTC.

CDR3 DNA sequence: TGTGCCAGCTCCAAGGACAGGCAGAACACTGAAGCTTTCTTT. It translates to CASSKDRQNTEAFF. The chain links TRBV18 to TRBJ1-1, with 7 bases fitting TRBD1. Germline CDR1 is KGHSH and CDR2 is LQKENI. The CDR3 runs 14 residues. V lost 6 bases, J lost 1 base, and 5 bases stayed unmatched.

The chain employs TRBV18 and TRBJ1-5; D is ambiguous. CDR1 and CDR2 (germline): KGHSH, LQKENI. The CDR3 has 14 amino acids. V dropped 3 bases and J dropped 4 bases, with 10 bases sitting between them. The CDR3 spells CASSPATGNQPQHF. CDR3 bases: TGTGCCAGCTCACCGGCGACGGGGAATCAGCCCCAGCATTTT. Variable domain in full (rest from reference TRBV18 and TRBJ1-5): NAGVMQNPRHLVRRRGQEARLRCSPMKGHSHVYWYRQLPEEGLKFMVYLQKENIIDESGMPKERFSAEFPKEGPSILRIQQVVRGDSAAYFCASSPATGNQPQHFGDGTRLSIL.

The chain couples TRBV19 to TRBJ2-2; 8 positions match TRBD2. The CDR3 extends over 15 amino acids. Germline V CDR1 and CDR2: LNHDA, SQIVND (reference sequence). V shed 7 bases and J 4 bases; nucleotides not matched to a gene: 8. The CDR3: CASNPGGRFTGELFF. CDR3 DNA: TGTGCCAGTAATCCGGGAGGGCGTTTCACCGGGGAGCTGTTTTTT.

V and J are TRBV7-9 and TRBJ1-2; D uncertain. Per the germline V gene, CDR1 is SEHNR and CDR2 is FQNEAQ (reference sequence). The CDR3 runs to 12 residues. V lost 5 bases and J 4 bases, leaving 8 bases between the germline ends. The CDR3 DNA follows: TGTGCCAGCAGCCAGACTGGCTATGGCTACACCTTC. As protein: CASSQTGYGYTF.

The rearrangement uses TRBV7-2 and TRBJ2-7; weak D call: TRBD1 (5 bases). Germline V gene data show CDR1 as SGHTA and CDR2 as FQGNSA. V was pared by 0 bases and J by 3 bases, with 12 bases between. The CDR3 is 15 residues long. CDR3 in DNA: TGTGCCAGCAGCTTAGCCCCGACAGATATCTACGAGCAGTACTTC. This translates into CASSLAPTDIYEQYF.

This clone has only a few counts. CDR3 DNA sequence: TGCAGCGTGCGTACAGGGGGCGAGACCCAGTACTTC. Amino acids: CSVRTGGETQYF. The rearrangement links TRBV29-1 to TRBJ2-5; 9 positions match TRBD1. CDR3 length: 12 amino acids. Germline-derived CDR1 and CDR2 are SQVTM and ANQGSEA. Trimming at V came to 6 bases and at J to 5 bases, leaving 4 bases not matched to a gene.

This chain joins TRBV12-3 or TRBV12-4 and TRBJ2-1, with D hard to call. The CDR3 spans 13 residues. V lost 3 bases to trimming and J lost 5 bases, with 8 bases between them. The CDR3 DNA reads TGTGCCAGCAGTTTCCTCAGAAACAATGAGCAGTTCTTC. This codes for CASSFLRNNEQFF.

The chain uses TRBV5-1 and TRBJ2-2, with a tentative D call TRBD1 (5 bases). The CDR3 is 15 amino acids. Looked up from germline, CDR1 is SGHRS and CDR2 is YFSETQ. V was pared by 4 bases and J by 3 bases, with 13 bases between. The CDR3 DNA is TGCGCCAGCAGCAGGGGCAGGGTGGACACCGGGGAGCTGTTTTTT. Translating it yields CASSRGRVDTGELFF.